Following are 27 T cell receptor beta chains from one sample sequenced in a study of T cells in Graves' hyperthyroidism and ophthalmopathy. RNA transcripts gave rise to amplified TCR beta CDR3 regions. A first-round RT-PCR of the TCR CDR3 used the HTBI primer set. TCRdb re-called the multiplex PCR reads through MiXCR, storing one row per CDR3 protein. The sample shows 400,000 to 600,000 distinct CDR3 sequences, less than 25% of them seen only once. Sample: blood. The receptors here all came from a man younger than 35 with Graves' hyperthyroidism.

The chain uses TRBV6-1 and TRBJ1-1; the D gene is possibly TRBD1 (6 bases). Germline V CDR1 and CDR2: MNHNS, SASEGT. The CDR3 has 15 residues. V dropped 6 bases and J dropped 1 base, with 15 bases sitting between them. The CDR3 bases are TGTGCCAGCAGCGTCGCCGGGACATCGAACACTGAAGCTTTCTTT. Protein sequence: CASSVAGTSNTEAFF.

This clonotype has ten or more counts. The chain is built from TRBV2 and TRBJ1-2; 8 bases are a match to TRBD1. This CDR3 contains 14 residues. The ends lost 4 bases at V and 3 bases at J; junction bases unmatched: 4. The V gene's germline CDR1 is SNHLY and CDR2 FYNNEI. CDR3 sequence: CASSGQGAYYGYTF. In DNA form, the CDR3 reads TGTGCCAGCAGTGGCCAGGGGGCATACTATGGCTACACCTTC.

This clonotype has just a few counts. This chain joins TRBV2 and TRBJ1-2; tentative D call: TRBD1 (5 bases). V was clipped by 3 bases and J by 5 bases, with 13 bases between them. Germline V gene lookup returns CDR1 SNHLY and CDR2 FYNNEI. This CDR3 has 14 amino acids. The CDR3 here is CASSEVRGLYGYTF. DNA of the CDR3: TGTGCCAGCAGTGAGGTCCGGGGCCTTTATGGCTACACCTTC.

This clonotype showed up many times. The rearrangement links TRBV6-1 to TRBJ1-1; 7 nucleotides line up with TRBD1. This CDR3 has 13 amino acids. J was trimmed by 0 bases and V by 8 bases; bases with no gene match: 3. CDR1 is MNHNS and CDR2 is SASEGT in the germline V gene. CDR3: CASHRGMNTEAFF. As DNA, the CDR3 is TGTGCCAGCCACAGGGGTATGAACACTGAAGCTTTCTTT.

This clonotype was recorded at least ten times. The rearrangement links TRBV13 to TRBJ1-1; 10 bases match TRBD1. J was trimmed by 5 bases and V by 5 bases; bases with no gene match: 5. In germline, CDR1 is PRHDT, CDR2 FYEKMQ (reference sequence). This CDR3 contains 14 residues. CDR3 amino acids: CASSPGTGVTEAFF. The CDR3 bases are TGTGCCAGCAGCCCGGGGACAGGGGTGACTGAAGCTTTCTTT.

This sequence joins TRBV6-2 or TRBV6-3 and TRBJ2-5, with 14 bases matching TRBD2. V was pared by 6 bases and J by 5 bases, with 8 bases of the junction left unmatched. This CDR3 is 16 amino acids long. CDR1 is MNHEY and CDR2 is SVGEGT in the germline V gene. CDR3 nucleotides: TGTGCCAGCAGCCGCCGACTAGCGGGGGGGCACGAGACCCAGTACTTC. It translates to CASSRRLAGGHETQYF.

There are many counts of this clonotype. This chain joins TRBV7-9 and TRBJ1-1; D call uncertain. Trimming left V 4 bases short and J 4 bases short, with 13 bases between. This CDR3 has 14 amino acids. Looked up from germline, CDR1 is SEHNR and CDR2 is FQNEAQ (reference sequence). CDR3 protein: CASSYVLRSTEAFF. In DNA, the CDR3 is TGTGCCAGCAGCTATGTACTCCGGAGCACTGAAGCTTTCTTT.

Concerning this clonotype itself: A read error may be the cause here, since a much bigger clone is one base away. The V call is TRBV3-1, the J call TRBJ1-1, with 7 nucleotides matching TRBD1. J lost 3 bases, V lost 4 bases, and 5 bases had no gene match. Germline V lookup: CDR1 LGHDT, CDR2 YNNKEL (reference sequence). This CDR3 region has 14 residues. The CDR3 region has the DNA TGTGCCAGCAGCCGAGTTCAGGGGGACACTGAAGCTTTCTTT. It translates to CASSRVQGDTEAFF.

This clonotype was observed at least ten times. This sequence joins TRBV27 and TRBJ1-5; the match to TRBD1 covers 7 bases. CDR1 is MNHEY, CDR2 SMNVEV, per germline (reference sequence). V gave up 7 bases and J gave up 5 bases; unmatched junction bases: 11. This CDR3 has 15 residues. The CDR3 spells CASTSSTGFYQPQHF. CDR3 bases: TGTGCCAGCACTTCATCGACAGGGTTTTATCAGCCCCAGCATTTT.

There are many counts of this clonotype. V is TRBV7-8 and J is TRBJ2-7; 7 bases map to TRBD1. The trim removed 6 bases at V and 6 bases at J, leaving 11 bases unmatched. The CDR3 is 14 amino acids. CDR1 and CDR2 (germline): SGHVS, FQNEAQ. The CDR3 is CASSGGRGKGEQYF. CDR3 sequence (DNA): TGTGCCAGCAGTGGGGGCAGGGGGAAGGGCGAGCAGTACTTC. Combining the CDR3 with reference TRBV7-8 and TRBJ2-7 gives the whole variable domain GAGVSQSPRYKVAKRGQDVALRCDPISGHVSLFWYQQALGQGPEFLTYFQNEAQLDKSGLPSDRFFAERPEGSVSTLKIQRTQQEDSAVYLCASSGGRGKGEQYFGPGTRLTVT.

This clonotype turned up a few times. The chain couples TRBV30 to TRBJ1-1, with D unclear. Germline V gene sequence: CDR1 GTSNPN, CDR2 SVGIG (reference sequence). Trimming took off 0 bases at V and 4 bases at J, with 9 bases between the two ends. This CDR3 comprises 13 residues. The CDR3 reads CAWSVGSSTEAFF. The CDR3, as DNA: TGTGCCTGGAGTGTAGGAAGTAGCACTGAAGCTTTCTTT.

This clonotype was picked up many times. The J gene is TRBJ1-1, the V gene TRBV6-1; possibly TRBD1 for D (6 bases). The length of the CDR3 is 13 residues. V lost 6 bases to trimming and J lost 6 bases, with 14 bases between them. Looked up from germline, CDR1 is MNHNS and CDR2 is SASEGT. DNA for the CDR3: TGTGCCAGCAGGCCCACAGGGAGGCCTGAAGCTTTCTTT. Translated, it gives CASRPTGRPEAFF.

This clonotype has just one count. The genes are TRBV20-1 and TRBJ1-1; D uncertain. Trimming left V 5 bases short and J 5 bases short, with 18 bases between. Germline CDR1 and CDR2: DFQATT and SNEGSKA (reference sequence). The CDR3 consists of 14 residues. The CDR3 DNA sequence: TGCAGTGCTCATAGCCCGACACGGCCGACTGAAGCTTTCTTT. Its translation is CSAHSPTRPTEAFF.

This clonotype has a handful of counts. The rearrangement joins TRBV24-1 to TRBJ2-5, with D perhaps assigned TRBD1 or TRBD2 (5 bases each). V was clipped by 0 bases and J by 5 bases, with 12 bases between them. Germline V lookup: CDR1 KGHDR, CDR2 SFDVKD. The CDR3 consists of 15 residues. CDR3: CATSDLLGEEETQYF. CDR3 coding DNA: TGTGCCACCAGTGATTTGTTGGGGGAAGAGGAGACCCAGTACTTC.

There are many counts of this clonotype. J is TRBJ1-2 and V is TRBV12-5; possibly TRBD1 for D (5 bases). The CDR3 has 17 residues. The V and J ends lost 2 bases and 8 bases respectively, with 24 bases between them. The germline V gene encodes CDR1 LGHNT and CDR2 FRNRAP. The CDR3 here is CASGLLGAGGPREGYTF. The CDR3 region has the DNA TGTGCTAGTGGTTTGTTAGGGGCAGGAGGTCCCAGGGAGGGCTACACCTTC.

This chain connects TRBV12-3 or TRBV12-4 to TRBJ1-2; 8 nucleotides line up with TRBD1. J was trimmed by 7 bases and V by 6 bases; bases with no gene match: 7. This CDR3 has 13 residues. The CDR3 sequence: CASSLDRVSGYTF. CDR3 in DNA: TGTGCCAGCAGCCTGGACAGGGTCAGTGGCTACACCTTC.

This clonotype was found a few times. The chain joins TRBV11-2 to TRBJ1-1, with D possibly matching TRBD1 (5 bases). The CDR3 runs 14 residues. V was shortened by 1 base and J by 5 bases, with 11 bases between the two germline ends. Germline V CDR1 and CDR2: SGHAT, FQNNGV. The CDR3 is CASSLAGTGTEAFF. The DNA for the CDR3 is TGTGCCAGCAGCTTAGCAGGGACGGGGACTGAAGCTTTCTTT.

This clonotype was counted a few times. The chain couples TRBV12-3 or TRBV12-4 to TRBJ1-6; 10 bases fit TRBD1. This CDR3 region has 14 residues. Unmatched junction bases numbered 2, after V lost 5 bases and J lost 7 bases. This CDR3 is CASSVDRGNSPLHF. CDR3 in DNA: TGTGCCAGCAGTGTGGACAGGGGGAATTCACCCCTCCACTTT.

In this sample, this clonotype turned up many times. J is TRBJ1-2 and V is TRBV12-5, with TRBD1 matching 9 bases. J lost 2 bases, V lost 3 bases, and 7 bases had no gene match. The CDR3 totals 16 residues. CDR1 LGHNT and CDR2 FRNRAP come from the germline V gene. CDR3 coding DNA: TGTGCTAGTGGTTTACAGGACAGGGGCAACAACTATGGCTACACCTTC. Translated: CASGLQDRGNNYGYTF.

The table lists this clonotype with many counts. The chain uses TRBV24-1 and TRBJ2-5; D is possibly TRBD1 or TRBD2 (5 bases each). The germline V and J ends were trimmed by 5 bases and 1 base, with 13 bases remaining between them. The CDR3 runs 15 residues. Germline CDR1 and CDR2: KGHDR and SFDVKD. As DNA, the CDR3 is TGTGCCACCAGTGGGTTATCGGGGCTCCAAGAGACCCAGTACTTC. Translating it yields CATSGLSGLQETQYF.

V usage is TRBV20-1 and J usage is TRBJ1-2, with D maybe TRBD1 (5 bases). The germline V and J ends were trimmed by 3 bases and 2 bases, with 10 bases remaining between them. Germline lookup yields CDR1 DFQATT and CDR2 SNEGSKA (reference sequence). The CDR3 runs 13 residues. CDR3 nucleotide sequence: TGCAGTGCTAGCTGGGGCGTGAACTATGGCTACACCTTC. Protein: CSASWGVNYGYTF.

The table lists this clonotype with many counts. The rearrangement links TRBV28 to TRBJ1-5; D remains ambiguous. CDR3 length: 13 residues. Germline CDR1 and CDR2: MDHEN and SYDVKM. V was shortened by 2 bases and J by 9 bases, with 11 bases between the two germline ends. In DNA form, the CDR3 reads TGTGCCAGCAGTTTAAACTGGGTCGGGCCCCAGCATTTT. Translating it yields CASSLNWVGPQHF.

This clonotype occurred many times. V and J are TRBV6-1 and TRBJ2-5, with 7 bases lining up with TRBD1. The germline V gene encodes CDR1 MNHNS and CDR2 SASEGT. The trim removed 8 bases at V and 5 bases at J, leaving 11 bases unmatched. This CDR3 has 14 amino acids. The DNA of the CDR3 is TGTGCCAGCGGGAAGACAGGGTGGGGGGAGACCCAGTACTTC. This gives the protein CASGKTGWGETQYF.

For the CDR3, the DNA is TGCGCCAGCAGCTTGCCGGGGACTAGCGGGGGGGCCGAGAGATACGAGCAGTACTTC. Translating gives CASSLPGTSGGAERYEQYF. The chain links TRBV5-1 to TRBJ2-7, with 16 bases identical to TRBD2. With V trimmed by 1 base and J by 4 bases, 11 bases remained unmatched. CDR3 length: 19 amino acids. Germline loops: CDR1 SGHRS, CDR2 YFSETQ.

This clonotype was recorded many times. This chain connects TRBV6-1 to TRBJ1-5; TRBD1 agrees at 8 bases. CDR3 size: 15 residues. V was clipped by 5 bases and J by 6 bases; unmatched bases: 9. CDR1 and CDR2 from the germline V gene are MNHNS and SASEGT. In DNA form, the CDR3 reads TGTGCCAGCAGTCCAGGACAGGGTTGGAGTCAGCCCCAGCATTTT. Protein product: CASSPGQGWSQPQHF.

The V gene is TRBV28, the J gene TRBJ1-5; D is possibly TRBD1 (5 bases). This CDR3 contains 14 residues. Germline CDR1 MDHEN, CDR2 SYDVKM. V was pared by 6 bases and J by 6 bases, with 15 bases between. The CDR3 here is CASSLLGGGQPQHF. CDR3 nucleotide sequence: TGTGCCAGCAGCCTCCTGGGGGGGGGTCAGCCCCAGCATTTT.

This clonotype was counted many times. The chain recombines TRBV2 with TRBJ1-2; D not resolved. V lost 5 bases and J 7 bases, leaving 8 bases between the germline ends. The CDR3 has 11 residues. Germline loops: CDR1 SNHLY, CDR2 FYNNEI. The CDR3 DNA follows: TGTGCCAGCAGTTATACGGCTGGCTACACCTTC. Encoded protein: CASSYTAGYTF. Filled out from reference TRBV2 and TRBJ1-2, the complete variable domain reads EPEVTQTPSHQVTQMGQEVILRCVPISNHLYFYWYRQILGQKVEFLVSFYNNEISEKSEIFDDQFSVERPDGSNFTLKIRSTKLEDSAMYFCASSYTAGYTFGSGTRLTVV.